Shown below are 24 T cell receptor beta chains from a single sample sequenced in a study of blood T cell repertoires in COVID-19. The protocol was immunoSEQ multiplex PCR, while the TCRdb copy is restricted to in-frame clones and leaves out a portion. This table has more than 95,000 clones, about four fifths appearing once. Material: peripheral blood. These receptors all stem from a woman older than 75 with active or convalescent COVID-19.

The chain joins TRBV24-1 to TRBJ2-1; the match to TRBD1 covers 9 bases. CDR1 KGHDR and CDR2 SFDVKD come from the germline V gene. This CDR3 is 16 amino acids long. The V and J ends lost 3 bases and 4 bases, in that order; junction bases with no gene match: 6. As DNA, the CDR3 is TGTGCCACCAGTGATCCTACAGGGGGCGCGTACAATGAGCAGTTCTTC. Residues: CATSDPTGGAYNEQFF.

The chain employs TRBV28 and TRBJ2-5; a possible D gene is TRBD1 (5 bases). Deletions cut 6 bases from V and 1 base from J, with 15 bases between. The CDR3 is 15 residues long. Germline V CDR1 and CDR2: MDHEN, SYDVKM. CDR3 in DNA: TGTGCCAGCAGCAGTATATATGACAGCCAAGAGACCCAGTACTTC. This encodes CASSSIYDSQETQYF.

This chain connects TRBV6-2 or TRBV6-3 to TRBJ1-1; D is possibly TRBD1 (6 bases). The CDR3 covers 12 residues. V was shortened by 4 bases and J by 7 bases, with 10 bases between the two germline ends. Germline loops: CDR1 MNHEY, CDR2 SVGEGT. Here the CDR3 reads CASSFGTFEAFF. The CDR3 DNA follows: TGTGCCAGCAGTTTCGGGACATTTGAAGCTTTCTTT.

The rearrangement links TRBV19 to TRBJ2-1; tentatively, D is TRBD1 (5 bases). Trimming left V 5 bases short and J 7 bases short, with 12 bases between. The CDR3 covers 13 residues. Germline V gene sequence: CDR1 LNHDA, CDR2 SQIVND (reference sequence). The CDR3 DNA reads TGTGCCAGTAGTGAAGGCAGGGTTAATGAGCAGTTCTTC. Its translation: CASSEGRVNEQFF.

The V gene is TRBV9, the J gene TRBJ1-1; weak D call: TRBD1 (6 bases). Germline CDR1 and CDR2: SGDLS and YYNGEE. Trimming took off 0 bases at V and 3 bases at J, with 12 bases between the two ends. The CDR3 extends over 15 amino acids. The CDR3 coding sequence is TGTGCCAGCAGCGTAGCTGGGGGGGGCTACACTGAAGCTTTCTTT. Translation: CASSVAGGGYTEAFF.

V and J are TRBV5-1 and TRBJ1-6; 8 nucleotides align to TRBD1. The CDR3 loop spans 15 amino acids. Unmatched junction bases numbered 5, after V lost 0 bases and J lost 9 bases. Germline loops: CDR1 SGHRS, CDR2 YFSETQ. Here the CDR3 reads CASSLGTGNSSPLHF. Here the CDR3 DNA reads TGCGCCAGCAGCTTGGGGACAGGGAACTCTTCACCCCTCCACTTT.

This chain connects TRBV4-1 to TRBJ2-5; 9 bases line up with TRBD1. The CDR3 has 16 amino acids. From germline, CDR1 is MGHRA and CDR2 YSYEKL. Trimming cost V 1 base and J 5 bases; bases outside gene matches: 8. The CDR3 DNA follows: TGCGCCAGCAGCCAAGGACCGGGACAGGGAGGGGAGACCCAGTACTTC. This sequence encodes CASSQGPGQGGETQYF.

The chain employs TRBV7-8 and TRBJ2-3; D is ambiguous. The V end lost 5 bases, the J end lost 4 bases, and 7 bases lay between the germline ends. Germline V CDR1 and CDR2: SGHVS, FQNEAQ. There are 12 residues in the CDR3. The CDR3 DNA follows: TGTGCCAGCAGCCGAATATCAGATACGCAGTATTTT. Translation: CASSRISDTQYF.

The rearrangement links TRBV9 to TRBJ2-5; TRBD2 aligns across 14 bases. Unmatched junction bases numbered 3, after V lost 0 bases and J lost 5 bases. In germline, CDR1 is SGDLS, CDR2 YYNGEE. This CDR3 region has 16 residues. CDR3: CASSVETSGGVETQYF. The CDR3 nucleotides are TGTGCCAGCAGCGTAGAGACTAGCGGGGGGGTTGAGACCCAGTACTTC.

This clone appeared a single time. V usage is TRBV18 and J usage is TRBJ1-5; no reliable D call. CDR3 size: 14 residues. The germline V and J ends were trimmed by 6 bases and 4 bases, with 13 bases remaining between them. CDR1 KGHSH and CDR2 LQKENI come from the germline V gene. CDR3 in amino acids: CASSLTQVNQPQHF. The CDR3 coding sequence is TGTGCCAGCTCCCTAACCCAGGTTAATCAGCCCCAGCATTTT.

CDR3 sequence reads: CASSKNRGAFF. In DNA form, the CDR3 reads TGTGCCAGCAGTAAAAACAGGGGAGCTTTCTTT. The rearrangement uses TRBV28 and TRBJ1-1; the match to TRBD1 covers 7 bases. Germline loops: CDR1 MDHEN, CDR2 SYDVKM. V was pared by 5 bases and J by 10 bases, with 4 bases of the junction left unmatched. The CDR3 extends over 11 amino acids.

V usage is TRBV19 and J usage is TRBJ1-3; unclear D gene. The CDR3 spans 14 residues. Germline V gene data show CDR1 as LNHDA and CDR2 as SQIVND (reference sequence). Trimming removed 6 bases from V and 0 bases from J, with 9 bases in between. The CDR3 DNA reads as TGTGCCAGTAGAAAACAGAGCTCTGGAAACACCATATATTTT. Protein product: CASRKQSSGNTIYF.

The CDR3 DNA is TGTGCCAGCAGGGACAGGGCCTTCGCGGGCACTGAAGCTTTCTTT. This encodes CASRDRAFAGTEAFF. The chain couples TRBV25-1 to TRBJ1-1, with 8 positions matching TRBD1. V dropped 6 bases and J dropped 4; count of bases not matched to a gene: 10. Germline CDR1 reads MGHDK; CDR2 reads SYGVNS. The length of the CDR3 is 15 residues.

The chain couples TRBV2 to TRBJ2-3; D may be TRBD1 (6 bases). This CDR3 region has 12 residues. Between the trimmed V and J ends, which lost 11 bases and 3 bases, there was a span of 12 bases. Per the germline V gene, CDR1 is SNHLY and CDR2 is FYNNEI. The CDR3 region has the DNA TGTGCCTCAACAGGGCAGACAGATACGCAGTATTTT. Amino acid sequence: CASTGQTDTQYF.

The CDR3 sequence is CASSQTGSPQHF. As DNA, the CDR3 is TGTGCCAGCAGCCAGACAGGTTCGCCCCAGCATTTT. This sequence joins TRBV11-2 and TRBJ1-5; D perhaps matches TRBD1 (6 bases). V was cut by 5 bases and J by 9 bases, with 11 bases left in between. The CDR3 is 12 residues long. Germline V CDR1 and CDR2: SGHAT, FQNNGV.

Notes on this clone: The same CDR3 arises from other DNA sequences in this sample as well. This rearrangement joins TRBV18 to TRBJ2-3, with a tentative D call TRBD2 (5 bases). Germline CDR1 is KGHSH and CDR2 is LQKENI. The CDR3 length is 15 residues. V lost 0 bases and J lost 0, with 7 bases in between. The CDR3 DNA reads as TGTGCCAGCTCACCACCGAGCGGAAGCACAGATACGCAGTATTTT. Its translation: CASSPPSGSTDTQYF. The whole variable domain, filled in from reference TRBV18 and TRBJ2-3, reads NAGVMQNPRHLVRRRGQEARLRCSPMKGHSHVYWYRQLPEEGLKFMVYLQKENIIDESGMPKERFSAEFPKEGPSILRIQQVVRGDSAAYFCASSPPSGSTDTQYFGPGTRLTVL.

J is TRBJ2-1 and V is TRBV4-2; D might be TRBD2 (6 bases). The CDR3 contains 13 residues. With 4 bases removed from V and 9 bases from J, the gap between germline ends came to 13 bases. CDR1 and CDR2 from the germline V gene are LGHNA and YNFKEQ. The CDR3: CASSLQGGSEQFF. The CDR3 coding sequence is TGTGCCAGCAGCCTGCAGGGAGGAAGTGAGCAGTTCTTC.

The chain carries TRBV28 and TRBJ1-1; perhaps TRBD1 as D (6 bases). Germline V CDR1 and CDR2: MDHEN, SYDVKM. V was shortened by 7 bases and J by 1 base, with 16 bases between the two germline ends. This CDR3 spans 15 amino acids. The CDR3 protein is CASTEVRGRNTEAFF. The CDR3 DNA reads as TGTGCCAGCACCGAAGTAAGGGGGAGGAACACTGAAGCTTTCTTT.

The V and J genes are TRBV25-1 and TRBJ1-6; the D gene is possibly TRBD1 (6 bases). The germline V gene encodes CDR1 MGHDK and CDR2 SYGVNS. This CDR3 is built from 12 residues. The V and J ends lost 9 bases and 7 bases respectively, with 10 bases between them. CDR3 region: CASRQANSPLHF. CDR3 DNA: TGTGCCAGTCGACAGGCGAATTCACCCCTCCACTTT.

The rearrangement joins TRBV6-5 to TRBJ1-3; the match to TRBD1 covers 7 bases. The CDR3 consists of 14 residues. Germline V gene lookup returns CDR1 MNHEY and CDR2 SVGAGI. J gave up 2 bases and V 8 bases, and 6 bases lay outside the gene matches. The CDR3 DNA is TGTGCCAGCGCTTTACAGGGGACTGGAAACACCATATATTTT. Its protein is CASALQGTGNTIYF.

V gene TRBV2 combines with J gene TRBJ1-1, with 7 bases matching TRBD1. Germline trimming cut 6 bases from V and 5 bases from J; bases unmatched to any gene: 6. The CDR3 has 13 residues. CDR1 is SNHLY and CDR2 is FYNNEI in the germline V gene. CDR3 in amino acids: CASRSDRETEAFF. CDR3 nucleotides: TGTGCCAGCAGGTCCGACAGGGAAACTGAAGCTTTCTTT.

CDR3 loop: CASRQSVYGYTF. The CDR3 DNA sequence: TGTGCCAGTAGGCAGTCCGTCTATGGCTACACCTTC. The genes are TRBV19 and TRBJ1-2; D not resolved. V was cut by 6 bases and J by 4 bases, with 9 bases left in between. This CDR3 is 12 amino acids long. Germline values: CDR1 LNHDA, CDR2 SQIVND (reference sequence).

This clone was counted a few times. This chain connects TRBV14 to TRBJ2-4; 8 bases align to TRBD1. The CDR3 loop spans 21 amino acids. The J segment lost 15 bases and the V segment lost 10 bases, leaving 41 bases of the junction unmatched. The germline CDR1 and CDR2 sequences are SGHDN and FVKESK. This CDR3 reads CATPRTGSQKHSVLDTFMGYF. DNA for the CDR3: TGTGCCACCCCCCGGACAGGGAGCCAAAAACATTCAGTACTTGATACTTTTATGGGGTACTTC.

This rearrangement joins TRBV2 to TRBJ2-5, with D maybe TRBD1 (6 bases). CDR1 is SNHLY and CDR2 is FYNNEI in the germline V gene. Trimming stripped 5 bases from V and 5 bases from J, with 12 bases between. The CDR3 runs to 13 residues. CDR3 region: CASSLGQGETQYF. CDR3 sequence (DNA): TGTGCCAGCAGTTTGGGCCAGGGGGAGACCCAGTACTTC.